The 32 T cell receptor beta chains in this list originate from one sample, sequenced in a study of blood T cell repertoires in COVID-19. Sequencing used immunoSEQ multiplex PCR; TCRdb keeps in-frame clones, though not all of them. The table shows 44,000 or so clones, with 69% occurring only once. Sequenced input: peripheral blood. These receptors were collected from a man of 80 years or more with acute or convalescent COVID-19.

V and J are TRBV11-3 and TRBJ1-3; D gene ambiguous. V lost 1 base, J lost 1 base, and 11 bases lay in between. This CDR3 region has 16 residues. Per germline, CDR1 SGHNT and CDR2 YENEEA. CDR3 amino acids: CASSLVLTGSGNTIYF. The DNA for the CDR3 is TGTGCCAGCAGCTTAGTCCTGACTGGGTCTGGAAACACCATATATTTT.

V is TRBV19 and J is TRBJ1-1, with no clear D. The CDR3 has 14 amino acids. CDR1 is LNHDA, CDR2 SQIVND, per germline (reference sequence). Deletions cut 10 bases from V and 2 bases from J, with 17 bases between. The CDR3 nucleotides read TGTGCCACCACTAGAGGGCGGAAAAACACTGAAGCTTTCTTT. This encodes CATTRGRKNTEAFF.

The chain recombines TRBV7-2 with TRBJ2-5; 9 nucleotides agree with TRBD1. CDR3 length: 15 amino acids. The trim removed 5 bases at V and 5 bases at J, leaving 9 bases unmatched. CDR1 SGHTA and CDR2 FQGNSA come from the germline V gene. CDR3 region: CASSPATGGSETQYF. CDR3 nucleotides: TGTGCCAGCAGCCCTGCGACAGGGGGTAGTGAGACCCAGTACTTC.

The chain uses TRBV4-3 and TRBJ1-2; TRBD1 agrees at 7 bases. Per germline, CDR1 LGHNA and CDR2 YSLEER. The ends lost 0 bases at V and 6 bases at J; junction bases unmatched: 10. This CDR3 is built from 16 residues. The CDR3: CASSQDMRQGGNGYTF. The CDR3 DNA reads TGCGCCAGCAGCCAAGATATGCGACAGGGCGGGAATGGCTACACCTTC.

The chain combines TRBV11-2 with TRBJ2-7; D may be TRBD2 (6 bases). Germline CDR1 SGHAT, CDR2 FQNNGV. CDR3 length equals 12 residues. V was clipped by 5 bases and J by 4 bases, with 9 bases between them. For the CDR3, the DNA is TGTGCCAGCAGCCAAGCGGGTTACGAGCAGTACTTC. It yields the protein CASSQAGYEQYF.

The chain combines TRBV19 with TRBJ1-2; D remains ambiguous. Per germline, CDR1 LNHDA and CDR2 SQIVND (reference sequence). The CDR3 runs 14 residues. The germline V and J ends were trimmed by 6 bases and 0 bases, with 11 bases remaining between them. The CDR3 nucleotides read TGTGCCAGTAGGTCCGGGATCTCTAACTATGGCTACACCTTC. Amino acids: CASRSGISNYGYTF.

The chain employs TRBV5-1 and TRBJ1-2; maybe TRBD1 (5 bases). V lost 2 bases and J lost 8, with 13 bases in between. The CDR3 covers 13 residues. CDR1 and CDR2 (germline): SGHRS, YFSETQ. The CDR3 coding sequence is TGCGCCAGCAGCTTAGGGGAGGTAGGAGGCTACACCTTC. Amino acid sequence: CASSLGEVGGYTF.

This clone was picked up one time. Here the CDR3 DNA reads TGTGCCAGCAGCTTAGGAGTACTAGCGGAATTCTACAATGAGCAGTTCTTC. Protein sequence: CASSLGVLAEFYNEQFF. The chain has TRBV7-2 and TRBJ2-1; 8 bases map to TRBD2. Looked up from germline, CDR1 is SGHTA and CDR2 is FQGNSA. The length of the CDR3 is 17 residues. The ends lost 1 base at V and 3 bases at J; junction bases unmatched: 8.

The chain employs TRBV5-1 and TRBJ2-3, with D tentatively TRBD1 (6 bases). Germline V gives CDR1 SGHRS, CDR2 YFSETQ. V was clipped by 4 bases and J by 1 base, with 13 bases between them. The CDR3 runs to 15 residues. CDR3 in amino acids: CASSPRDTRTDTQYF. For the CDR3, the DNA is TGCGCCAGCAGCCCCCGGGACACCCGCACAGATACGCAGTATTTT. Drawing the rest from reference TRBV5-1 and TRBJ2-3, the complete variable domain is KAGVTQTPRYLIKTRGQQVTLSCSPISGHRSVSWYQQTPGQGLQFLFEYFSETQRNKGNFPGRFSGRQFSNSRSEMNVSTLELGDSALYLCASSPRDTRTDTQYFGPGTRLTVL.

This clone turned up a few times. Written as DNA, the CDR3 is TGTGCCAGCAGCACCCGGACAGGGGTAACAGATACGCAGTATTTT. Translating gives CASSTRTGVTDTQYF. The rearrangement joins TRBV9 to TRBJ2-3; TRBD1 agrees at 9 bases. CDR3 size: 15 residues. V was pared by 4 bases and J by 3 bases, with 6 bases of the junction left unmatched. Germline V gene data show CDR1 as SGDLS and CDR2 as YYNGEE.

This chain connects TRBV19 to TRBJ1-3, with D unclear. This CDR3 spans 16 amino acids. Trimming stripped 5 bases from V and 6 bases from J, with 20 bases between. The germline CDR1 and CDR2 sequences are LNHDA and SQIVND (reference sequence). CDR3 nucleotides: TGTGCCAGTAGTCTGGGAGCCGGACTAGACGAAAACACCATATATTTT. Protein product: CASSLGAGLDENTIYF.

CDR3 residues: CASSAIQTPFYNEQFF. CDR3 nucleotides: TGTGCCAGCAGCGCTATACAGACACCCTTTTACAATGAGCAGTTCTTC. The rearrangement uses TRBV9 and TRBJ2-1, with D unclear. V shed 3 bases and J shed 4 bases, with 17 bases lying between them. This CDR3 is built from 16 residues. Germline-derived CDR1 and CDR2 are SGDLS and YYNGEE.

This chain joins TRBV10-3 and TRBJ2-3, with TRBD2 identical over 14 bases. Looked up from germline, CDR1 is ENHRY and CDR2 is SYGVKD. The CDR3 is 16 residues long. J was trimmed by 2 bases and V by 6 bases; bases with no gene match: 4. The CDR3 nucleotides are TGTGCCATCAGCGGGACTAGCGGGGGTTTCACAGATACGCAGTATTTT. This codes for CAISGTSGGFTDTQYF.

The V call is TRBV6-5, the J call TRBJ1-2; 8 nucleotides agree with TRBD1. The CDR3 has 13 amino acids. Trimming took 3 bases from V and 10 from J; bases not matched to a gene: 7. CDR1 is MNHEY and CDR2 is SVGAGI in the germline V gene. The CDR3: CASSYQGALVYTF. DNA of the CDR3: TGTGCCAGCAGTTATCAGGGGGCGCTTGTCTACACCTTC.

The chain recombines TRBV9 with TRBJ1-3; D possibly corresponds to TRBD1 (6 bases). This CDR3 spans 15 amino acids. Germline values: CDR1 SGDLS, CDR2 YYNGEE. V gave up 3 bases and J gave up 0 bases, with 10 bases separating them. The DNA of the CDR3 is TGTGCCAGCAGCGAGCAACAGGGCTCTGGAAACACCATATATTTT. It is translated as CASSEQQGSGNTIYF.

This chain links TRBV5-4 with TRBJ2-2; 15 nucleotides match TRBD2. This CDR3 spans 17 amino acids. V lost 4 bases to trimming and J lost 5 bases; unmatched junction nucleotides: 6. Germline V gene lookup returns CDR1 SGHNT and CDR2 YYREEE (reference sequence). The DNA for the CDR3 is TGTGCCAGCAGCACGGGACTAGCGGGAGGAAGTACCGGGGAGCTGTTTTTT. This gives the protein CASSTGLAGGSTGELFF.

The CDR3 DNA follows: TGTGCCAGCAGCTCCTCGGGGGGTATCGACACTGAAGCTTTCTTT. Protein product: CASSSSGGIDTEAFF. This chain links TRBV5-4 with TRBJ1-1; TRBD1 might be the D (5 bases). This CDR3 is built from 15 residues. Germline lookup yields CDR1 SGHNT and CDR2 YYREEE (reference sequence). Trimming removed 3 bases at V and 3 bases at J, with 15 bases between.

The chain combines TRBV7-6 with TRBJ2-5, with 9 bases matching TRBD2. The CDR3 totals 16 residues. Germline V gene data show CDR1 as SGHVS and CDR2 as FNYEAQ. With 4 bases clipped from V and 1 base from J, the junction kept 7 bases outside the gene matches. The CDR3 spells CASSSNSGSTQETQYF. CDR3 DNA sequence: TGTGCCAGCAGCTCTAATAGCGGGAGCACCCAAGAGACCCAGTACTTC.

This chain connects TRBV12-5 to TRBJ2-3, with D perhaps TRBD2 (6 bases). The ends were cut back, 4 bases at V and 1 base at J, with 12 bases in the middle. Germline CDR1 LGHNT, CDR2 FRNRAP. This CDR3 contains 15 residues. CDR3 in amino acids: CASGYHGTRTDTQYF. For the CDR3, the DNA is TGTGCTAGTGGTTACCACGGGACTCGCACAGATACGCAGTATTTT.

This rearrangement joins TRBV12-3 or TRBV12-4 to TRBJ1-1; possible D gene TRBD1, 6 bases. Between the trimmed V and J ends, which lost 6 bases and 7 bases, there was a span of 15 bases. This CDR3 comprises 13 residues. CDR3 residues: CASRLQGEGEAFF. The CDR3 bases are TGTGCCAGCAGATTACAGGGTGAAGGTGAAGCTTTCTTT.

The rearrangement links TRBV6-2 or TRBV6-3 to TRBJ2-2; 8 bases are shared with TRBD2. Germline V CDR1 and CDR2: MNHEY, SVGEGT. The CDR3 spans 13 residues. V was clipped by 6 bases and J by 7 bases; unmatched bases: 4. The chain's CDR3 is CASSPGTSGELFF. The CDR3 coding sequence is TGTGCCAGCAGCCCCGGGACTAGCGGGGAGCTGTTTTTT.

This chain uses TRBV13 with TRBJ2-1; 10 bases line up with TRBD1. Germline V gene data show CDR1 as PRHDT and CDR2 as FYEKMQ (reference sequence). This CDR3 comprises 15 residues. Trimming took 5 bases from V and 4 from J; bases not matched to a gene: 5. The CDR3 spells CASSHRDRGYNEQFF. Written as DNA, the CDR3 is TGTGCCAGCAGCCACCGGGACAGGGGTTACAATGAGCAGTTCTTC.

The chain carries TRBV4-1 and TRBJ2-7, with D possibly matching TRBD2 (6 bases). CDR3 size: 17 residues. V shed 0 bases and J shed 0 bases, with 15 bases lying between them. The germline V gene has CDR1 MGHRA and CDR2 YSYEKL. The CDR3 region is CASSQDPDGSVSYEQYF. CDR3 nucleotides: TGCGCCAGCAGCCAAGATCCGGACGGGAGTGTCTCCTACGAGCAGTACTTC.

This clone was seen just once. The chain uses TRBV3-1 (or the pseudogene TRBV3-2) and TRBJ1-3; TRBD1 matches at 9 bases. V lost 3 bases to trimming and J lost 0 bases; unmatched junction nucleotides: 0. This CDR3 has 15 residues. Germline assignment: CDR1 LGHDT and CDR2 YNNKEL (reference sequence). In DNA, the CDR3 is TGTGCCAGCAGCCAGGACAGGGGCTCTGGAAACACCATATATTTT. This codes for CASSQDRGSGNTIYF.

This clone appeared a few times. This chain uses TRBV4-3 with TRBJ2-6; 9 bases are shared with TRBD1. Germline CDR1 is LGHNA and CDR2 is YSLEER. The CDR3 spans 19 residues. V shed 0 bases and J 3 bases; nucleotides not matched to a gene: 9. The CDR3, as DNA: TGCGCCAGCAGCCAAGACGCGGGACAGGGAATCGGTGGGGCCAACGTCCTGACTTTC. This gives the protein CASSQDAGQGIGGANVLTF.

This clone was observed once. The chain carries TRBV10-2 and TRBJ1-1; TRBD1 agrees at 7 bases. CDR3 length equals 15 residues. After removal of 6 bases from V and 4 bases from J, the junction contained 11 bases not matched to a gene. Germline V gives CDR1 WSHSY, CDR2 SAAADI. The CDR3 loop is CASSGRNRGGTEAFF. The CDR3 region has the DNA TGCGCCAGCAGCGGACGCAACAGGGGTGGCACTGAAGCTTTCTTT.

This clone was seen a handful of times. This rearrangement joins TRBV5-6 to TRBJ1-1, with 8 bases lining up with TRBD1. V dropped 5 bases and J dropped 5; count of bases not matched to a gene: 8. CDR1 is SGHDT and CDR2 is YYEEEE in the germline V gene. The CDR3 length is 14 residues. The CDR3 region is CASRLTGGRTEAFF. CDR3 DNA sequence: TGTGCCAGCAGGCTTACAGGGGGAAGGACTGAAGCTTTCTTT.

This rearrangement joins TRBV6-6 to TRBJ1-1; 7 bases agree with TRBD1. CDR1 and CDR2 (germline): MNHNY, SVGAGI (reference sequence). The CDR3 runs to 14 residues. The V gene end was trimmed by 2 bases and the J gene end by 1 base; junction bases not matched to a gene: 1. CDR3 sequence reads: CASSYGTENTEAFF. CDR3 coding DNA: TGTGCCAGCAGTTACGGGACAGAGAACACTGAAGCTTTCTTT.

The CDR3 spells CASSSLGTGTLGSNQPQHF. The CDR3 coding sequence is TGTGCCAGCAGTTCTCTCGGGACAGGGACGTTGGGAAGCAATCAGCCCCAGCATTTT. The chain couples TRBV6-2 or TRBV6-3 to TRBJ1-5; 9 bases align to TRBD1. J was trimmed by 1 base and V by 4 bases; bases with no gene match: 14. Germline CDR1 MNHEY, CDR2 SVGEGT. There are 19 residues in the CDR3.

The V call is TRBV19, the J call TRBJ1-1; D is possibly TRBD1 (6 bases). V was pared by 7 bases and J by 2 bases, with 11 bases between. Germline values: CDR1 LNHDA, CDR2 SQIVND (reference sequence). The CDR3 is made up of 13 amino acids. CDR3 loop: CASTEGHNTEAFF. As DNA, the CDR3 is TGTGCCAGTACCGAGGGACACAACACTGAAGCTTTCTTT.

The V and J genes are TRBV7-2 and TRBJ2-3; D is unresolved. The length of the CDR3 is 14 residues. V was pared by 6 bases and J by 6 bases, with 16 bases between. Germline V gives CDR1 SGHTA, CDR2 FQGNSA. The CDR3 coding sequence is TGTGCCAGCAGTCCAATTACCGGTTGGGATACGCAGTATTTT. Amino acid sequence: CASSPITGWDTQYF.

The J gene is TRBJ1-2, the V gene TRBV27; 9 bases are shared with TRBD1. CDR3 length: 15 amino acids. Germline V gene lookup returns CDR1 MNHEY and CDR2 SMNVEV (reference sequence). V trimming: 5 bases; J trimming: 4 bases; junction bases outside the gene matches: 8. The CDR3 here is CASSPYRGRGYGYTF. In DNA, the CDR3 is TGTGCCAGCAGTCCGTACAGGGGGCGCGGCTATGGCTACACCTTC.